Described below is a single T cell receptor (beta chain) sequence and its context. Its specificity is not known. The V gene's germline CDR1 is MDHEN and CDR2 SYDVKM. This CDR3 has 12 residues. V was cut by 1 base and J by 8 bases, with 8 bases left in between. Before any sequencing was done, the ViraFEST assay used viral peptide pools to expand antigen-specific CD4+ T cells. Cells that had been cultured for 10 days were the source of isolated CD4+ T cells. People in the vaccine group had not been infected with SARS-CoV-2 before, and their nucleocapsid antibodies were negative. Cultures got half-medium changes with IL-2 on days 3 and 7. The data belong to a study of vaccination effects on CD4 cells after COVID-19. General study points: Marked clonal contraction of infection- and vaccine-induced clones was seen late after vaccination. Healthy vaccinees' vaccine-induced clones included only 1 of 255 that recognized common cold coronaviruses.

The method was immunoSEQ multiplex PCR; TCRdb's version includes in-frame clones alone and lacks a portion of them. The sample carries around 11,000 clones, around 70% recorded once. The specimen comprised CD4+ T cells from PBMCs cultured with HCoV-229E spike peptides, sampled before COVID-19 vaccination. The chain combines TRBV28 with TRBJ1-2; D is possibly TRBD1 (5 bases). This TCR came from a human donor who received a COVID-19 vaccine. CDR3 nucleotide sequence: TGTGCCAGCAGTTTATCCGACAGAGGCTACACCTTC. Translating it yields CASSLSDRGYTF.